These 17 T cell receptor beta chains came from one sample sequenced in a study of T-cell reconstitution after alpha-beta-depleted transplantation in children. A TCRbeta library incorporating unique molecular identifiers was prepared. TCRdb re-called the PCR reads through MiXCR, storing one row per CDR3 protein. The sample holds 200,000 to 250,000 distinct CDR3 sequences; roughly 8% are singletons and the top ten take 6% to 7%. Material: PBMCs, mostly from graft donor cells, obtained 180 days after TCRalphabeta/CD19-depleted stem cell transplant. Receptors originate from a male patient younger than 18 who had a stem cell transplant for acute lymphoblastic leukemia, so the T cells may come from the graft donor.

The chain recombines TRBV5-5 with TRBJ1-1; TRBD1 might be the D (5 bases). V was pared by 0 bases and J by 4 bases, with 10 bases between. Germline V lookup: CDR1 SGHKS, CDR2 YYEKEE (reference sequence). This CDR3 is 14 amino acids long. The CDR3 nucleotides are TGTGCCAGCAGCTTGGTGAGGGGACCCACTGAAGCTTTCTTT. Its protein is CASSLVRGPTEAFF.

This clonotype was seen at least ten times. The J gene is TRBJ2-2, the V gene TRBV5-4, with 8 bases fitting TRBD1. The ends lost 0 bases at V and 5 bases at J; junction bases unmatched: 21. This CDR3 comprises 21 residues. Germline lookup yields CDR1 SGHNT and CDR2 YYREEE (reference sequence). The DNA for the CDR3 is TGTGCCAGCAGCTTGGGCAGGCTAAGCCAGGGACAGGACCCTATTACCGGGGAGCTGTTTTTT. It yields the protein CASSLGRLSQGQDPITGELFF.

This clonotype showed up many times. The chain links TRBV29-1 to TRBJ1-1; D is possibly TRBD1 (6 bases). Germline lookup yields CDR1 SQVTM and CDR2 ANQGSEA. This CDR3 spans 14 amino acids. Trimming removed 7 bases at V and 3 bases at J, with 18 bases between. The CDR3, as DNA: TGCAGCGCTGGGGGACTCAGGGGCGACACTGAAGCTTTCTTT. This sequence encodes CSAGGLRGDTEAFF.

This clonotype occurred many times. The V and J genes are TRBV7-2 and TRBJ2-7, with D perhaps being TRBD1 or TRBD2 (5 bases each). The CDR3 loop spans 15 amino acids. The V end was cut by 5 bases, the J end by 3 bases, with 17 bases between. The germline V gene encodes CDR1 SGHTA and CDR2 FQGNSA. The CDR3 sequence is CASSPYPGPGYEQYF. The CDR3, as DNA: TGTGCCAGCAGCCCATACCCGGGGCCGGGCTACGAGCAGTACTTC.

This clonotype was detected ten times or more. V is TRBV4-3 and J is TRBJ2-7; no reliable D call. This CDR3 spans 11 amino acids. From germline, CDR1 is LGHNA and CDR2 YSLEER. Trimming cost V 1 base and J 6 bases, with 4 bases left between them. In DNA, the CDR3 is TGCGCCAGCAGCCAAGGGGTCGAGCAGTACTTC. This codes for CASSQGVEQYF.

This clonotype was found many times. The chain couples TRBV7-6 to TRBJ1-1; perhaps TRBD1 as D (6 bases). This CDR3 has 16 amino acids. Between the trimmed V and J ends, which lost 1 base and 2 bases, there was a span of 14 bases. The germline CDR1 and CDR2 sequences are SGHVS and FNYEAQ. Written as DNA, the CDR3 is TGTGCCAGCAGCTTAGTTTGGGGGCAGGGCAACACTGAAGCTTTCTTT. Its protein product is CASSLVWGQGNTEAFF.

The V and J genes are TRBV28 and TRBJ1-2; 7 bases match TRBD1. This CDR3 region has 14 residues. Germline loops: CDR1 MDHEN, CDR2 SYDVKM. V was clipped by 7 bases and J by 6 bases; unmatched bases: 11. This chain's CDR3 is CASIGSGTDHGYTF. In nucleotides, the CDR3 is TGTGCCAGCATTGGGAGCGGGACAGACCATGGCTACACCTTC.

Ten or more counts support this clonotype. This rearrangement joins TRBV7-8 to TRBJ2-3, with TRBD2 matching over 7 bases. Germline lookup yields CDR1 SGHVS and CDR2 FQNEAQ. This CDR3 is built from 13 residues. The V segment lost 5 bases and the J segment 1 base; nucleotides outside the gene matches: 0. The CDR3 spells CASSGGGTDTQYF. DNA of the CDR3: TGTGCCAGCAGCGGGGGGGGCACAGATACGCAGTATTTT.

This clonotype appeared many times. The rearrangement links TRBV10-2 to TRBJ2-3; 11 bases are a match to TRBD2. This CDR3 is built from 14 residues. Losses at the gene ends were 7 bases for V and 8 bases for J; bases not matched to a gene: 8. Germline V gene sequence: CDR1 WSHSY, CDR2 SAAADI. The CDR3 sequence: CASKLLAGEATQYF. As DNA, the CDR3 is TGCGCCAGCAAGCTACTAGCGGGGGAAGCTACGCAGTATTTT.

At least ten counts were recorded for this clonotype. V gene TRBV5-1 combines with J gene TRBJ1-6, with D possibly being TRBD1 (6 bases). CDR1 is SGHRS, CDR2 YFSETQ, per germline. This CDR3 is 15 amino acids long. Trimming took off 4 bases at V and 13 bases at J, with 21 bases between the two ends. CDR3 in DNA: TGCGCCAGCAGCGGGATCGCTGGGGGCGAAGATCCCCTCCACTTT. Translation: CASSGIAGGEDPLHF.

This clonotype appeared many times. V usage is TRBV6-2 or TRBV6-3 and J usage is TRBJ2-7; TRBD1 agrees at 12 bases. The germline V gene encodes CDR1 MNHEY and CDR2 SVGEGT. The CDR3 contains 16 residues. With 2 bases clipped from V and 2 bases from J, the junction kept 4 bases outside the gene matches. CDR3 DNA: TGTGCCAGCAGTTACAACCGGGACAGGGGGCCCTACGAGCAGTACTTC. Protein product: CASSYNRDRGPYEQYF.

This clonotype has a count of ten or more. The chain combines TRBV7-2 with TRBJ2-1; no firm D call. Germline CDR1 SGHTA, CDR2 FQGNSA. The CDR3 is 15 residues long. Trimming cost V 2 bases and J 4 bases, with 12 bases left between them. In nucleotides, the CDR3 is TGTGCCAGCAGCTTAAGTATCGGAGAATACAATGAGCAGTTCTTC. Translated: CASSLSIGEYNEQFF.

This clonotype was seen a single time. Given a much more abundant clone one base away, this may be a read error. This chain connects TRBV20-1 to TRBJ1-5; D not resolved. Per the germline V gene, CDR1 is DFQATT and CDR2 is SNEGSKA (reference sequence). The V end was cut by 4 bases, the J end by 6 bases, with 16 bases between. The CDR3 consists of 14 residues. The CDR3 DNA reads as TGCAGTGCTACGCCCCGTACCGAGGGTCAGCCCCAGCATTTT. Its translation is CSATPRTEGQPQHF.

The chain has TRBV12-3 or TRBV12-4 and TRBJ2-7, with D hard to call. V was shortened by 1 base and J by 12 bases, with 10 bases between the two germline ends. The CDR3 is made up of 11 amino acids. The CDR3 nucleotides read TGTGCCAGCAGTTTAGGGTTAAATCCGTACTTC. Its protein is CASSLGLNPYF.

As concerns this clonotype: A read error may explain this, as a much larger clone is one base away. The chain employs TRBV20-1 and TRBJ1-5; D not certain. Germline V gene sequence: CDR1 DFQATT, CDR2 SNEGSKA (reference sequence). V lost 6 bases, J lost 9 bases, and 15 bases lay in between. The CDR3 runs 12 residues. CDR3 DNA: TGCAGTGCCTGGTCTGTGGAGGGGCCCCAGCATTTT. This gives the protein CSAWSVEGPQHF.

This rearrangement joins TRBV20-1 to TRBJ2-1; 7 nucleotides align to TRBD2. With 1 base clipped from V and 0 bases from J, the junction kept 6 bases outside the gene matches. The CDR3 is 16 residues long. Looked up from germline, CDR1 is DFQATT and CDR2 is SNEGSKA (reference sequence). Written as DNA, the CDR3 is TGCAGTGCTAGAGGCCAAAGCGGGAACTCCTACAATGAGCAGTTCTTC. It codes for CSARGQSGNSYNEQFF.

This clonotype showed up just once. The V and J genes are TRBV7-8 and TRBJ2-1; TRBD1 matches at 10 bases. The J segment lost 5 bases and the V segment lost 2 bases, leaving 3 bases of the junction unmatched. The germline gives CDR1 SGHVS, CDR2 FQNEAQ. The CDR3 has 15 amino acids. Written as DNA, the CDR3 is TGTGCCAGCAGCTTAAGGGACAGGGGACACAATGAGCAGTTCTTC. It encodes CASSLRDRGHNEQFF.